The clone carrying this TCR beta chain was picked up one time. PCR primers comprised 60 Vbeta and 13 Jbeta primers. Generated by immunoSEQ multiplex PCR, the TCRdb table keeps only in-frame clones and is missing some. The data hold about 160,000 clones, with about 68% observed a single time. The source of the sample is a study of cytomegalovirus exposure and HLA in healthy donors. Study information: One earlier analysis, a look at 150 million to 200 million T cells, found some 120 million unique TCR beta sequences.

Deletions cut 6 bases from V and 0 bases from J, with 15 bases between. Looked up from germline, CDR1 is LNHDA and CDR2 is SQIVND (reference sequence). The length of the CDR3 is 15 residues. The sample comprised PBMCs. The TCR originated in a female donor in good health and CMV-seronegative. The chain joins TRBV19 to TRBJ2-7, with D tentatively TRBD1 (6 bases). CDR3 sequence: CASRPGHRLSYEQYF. The CDR3 DNA sequence: TGTGCCAGTAGACCGGGACACCGGCTCTCCTACGAGCAGTACTTC.